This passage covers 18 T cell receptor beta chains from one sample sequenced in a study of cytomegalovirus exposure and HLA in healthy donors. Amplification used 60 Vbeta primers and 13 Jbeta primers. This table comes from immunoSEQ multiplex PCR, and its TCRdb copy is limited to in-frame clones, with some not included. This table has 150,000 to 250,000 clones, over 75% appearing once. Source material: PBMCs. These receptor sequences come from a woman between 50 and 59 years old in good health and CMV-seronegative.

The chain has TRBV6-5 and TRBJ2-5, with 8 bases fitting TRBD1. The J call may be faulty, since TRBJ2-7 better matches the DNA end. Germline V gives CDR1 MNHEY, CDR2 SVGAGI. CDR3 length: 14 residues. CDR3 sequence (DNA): TGTGCCAGCAGGGACCGGGACAGGCCCTACGAGCAGTACTTC. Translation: CASRDRDRPYEQYF.

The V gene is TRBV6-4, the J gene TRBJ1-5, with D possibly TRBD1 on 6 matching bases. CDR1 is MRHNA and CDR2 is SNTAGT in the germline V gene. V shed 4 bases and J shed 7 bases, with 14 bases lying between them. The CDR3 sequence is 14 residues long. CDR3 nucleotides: TGTGCCAGCAGTGTCGCGACAGGAGCCCAGCCCCAGCATTTT. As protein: CASSVATGAQPQHF.

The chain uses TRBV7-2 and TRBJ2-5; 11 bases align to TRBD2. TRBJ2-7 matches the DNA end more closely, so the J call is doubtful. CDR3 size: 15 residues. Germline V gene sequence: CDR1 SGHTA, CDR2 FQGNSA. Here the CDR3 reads CASSLGSGRVYEQYF. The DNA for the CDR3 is TGTGCCAGCAGCTTAGGTAGCGGGAGGGTCTACGAGCAGTACTTC.

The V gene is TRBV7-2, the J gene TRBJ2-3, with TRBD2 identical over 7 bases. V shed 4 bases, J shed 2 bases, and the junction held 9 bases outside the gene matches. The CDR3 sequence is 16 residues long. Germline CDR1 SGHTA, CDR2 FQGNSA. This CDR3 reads CASSSYKAGNTDTQYF. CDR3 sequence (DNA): TGTGCCAGCAGCTCATACAAAGCGGGAAACACAGATACGCAGTATTTT.

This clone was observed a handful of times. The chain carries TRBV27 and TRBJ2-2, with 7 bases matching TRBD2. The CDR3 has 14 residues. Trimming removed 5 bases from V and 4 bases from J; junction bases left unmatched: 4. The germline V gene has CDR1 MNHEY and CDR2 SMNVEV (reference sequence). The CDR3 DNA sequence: TGTGCCAGCAGTCCCTGGACTAGCACCGGGGAGCTGTTTTTT. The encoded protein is CASSPWTSTGELFF.

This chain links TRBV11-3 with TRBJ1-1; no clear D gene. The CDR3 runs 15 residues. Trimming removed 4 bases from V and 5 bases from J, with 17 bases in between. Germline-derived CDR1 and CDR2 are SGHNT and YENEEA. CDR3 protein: CASSSTGTTDTEAFF. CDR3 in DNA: TGTGCCAGCAGCTCAACGGGTACTACGGATACTGAAGCTTTCTTT.

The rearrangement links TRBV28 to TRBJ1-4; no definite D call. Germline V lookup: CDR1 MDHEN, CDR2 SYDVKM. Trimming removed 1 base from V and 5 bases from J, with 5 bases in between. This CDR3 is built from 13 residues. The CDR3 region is CASSLSENEKLFF. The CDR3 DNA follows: TGTGCCAGCAGTTTATCAGAAAATGAAAAACTGTTTTTT.

CDR3 DNA: TGTGCCAGTAGCCCCCCCGGGACAGATAATTCACCCCTCCACTTT. The encoded protein is CASSPPGTDNSPLHF. This sequence joins TRBV19 and TRBJ1-6; 7 bases map to TRBD1. In germline, CDR1 is LNHDA, CDR2 SQIVND (reference sequence). V lost 6 bases and J lost 5; bases outside the gene matches: 7. The CDR3 spans 15 residues.

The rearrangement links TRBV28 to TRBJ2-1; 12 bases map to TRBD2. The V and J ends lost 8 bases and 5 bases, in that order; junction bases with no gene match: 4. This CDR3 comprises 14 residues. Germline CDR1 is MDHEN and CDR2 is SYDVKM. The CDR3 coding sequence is TGTGCCAGCTGGCCTAGCGGGAGGGACAATGAGCAGTTCTTC. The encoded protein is CASWPSGRDNEQFF.

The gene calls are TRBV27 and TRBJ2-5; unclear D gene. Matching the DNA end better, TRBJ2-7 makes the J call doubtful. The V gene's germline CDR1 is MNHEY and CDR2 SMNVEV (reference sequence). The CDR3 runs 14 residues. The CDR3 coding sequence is TGTGCCAGCAGTTTCTCCGGGTCTTCCTACGAGCAGTACTTC. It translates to CASSFSGSSYEQYF.

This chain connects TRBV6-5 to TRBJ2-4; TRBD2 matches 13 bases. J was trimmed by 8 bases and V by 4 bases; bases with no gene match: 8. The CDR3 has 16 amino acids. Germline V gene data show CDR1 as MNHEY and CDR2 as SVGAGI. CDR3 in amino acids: CASSSTLAGGGDIQYF. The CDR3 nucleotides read TGTGCCAGCAGTTCCACACTAGCGGGAGGGGGGGACATTCAGTACTTC.

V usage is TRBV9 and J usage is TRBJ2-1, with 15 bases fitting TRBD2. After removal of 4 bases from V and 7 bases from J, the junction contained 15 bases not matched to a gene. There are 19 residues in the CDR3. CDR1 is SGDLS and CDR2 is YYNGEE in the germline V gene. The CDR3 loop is CASSTRPGTSGGFRNEQFF. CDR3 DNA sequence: TGTGCCAGCAGCACCCGCCCCGGGACTAGCGGGGGGTTTCGGAATGAGCAGTTCTTC. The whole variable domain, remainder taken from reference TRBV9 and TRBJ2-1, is DSGVTQTPKHLITATGQRVTLRCSPRSGDLSVYWYQQSLDQGLQFLIQYYNGEERAKGNILERFSAQQFPDLHSELNLSSLELGDSALYFCASSTRPGTSGGFRNEQFFGPGTRLTVL.

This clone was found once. CDR3 loop: CASSSGTSGMGYEQYF. In DNA form, the CDR3 reads TGTGCCAGCAGCTCCGGGACTAGCGGGATGGGCTACGAGCAGTACTTC. The chain employs TRBV5-4 and TRBJ2-7, with 13 bases lining up with TRBD2. The CDR3 length is 16 residues. The germline V gene has CDR1 SGHNT and CDR2 YYREEE (reference sequence). The junction had 6 bases not matched to a gene; V was cut back by 3 bases and J by 3 bases.

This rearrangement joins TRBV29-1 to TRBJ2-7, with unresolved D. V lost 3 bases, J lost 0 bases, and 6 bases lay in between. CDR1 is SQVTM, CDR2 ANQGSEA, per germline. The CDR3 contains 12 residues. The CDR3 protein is CSVDRYSYEQYF. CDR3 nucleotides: TGCAGCGTTGACAGATACTCCTACGAGCAGTACTTC.

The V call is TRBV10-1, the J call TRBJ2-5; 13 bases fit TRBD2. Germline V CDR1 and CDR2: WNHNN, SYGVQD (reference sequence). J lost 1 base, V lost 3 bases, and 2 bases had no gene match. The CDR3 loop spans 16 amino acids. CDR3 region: CASSDTSGRGQETQYF. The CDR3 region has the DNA TGCGCCAGCAGTGATACTAGCGGGAGGGGCCAAGAGACCCAGTACTTC.

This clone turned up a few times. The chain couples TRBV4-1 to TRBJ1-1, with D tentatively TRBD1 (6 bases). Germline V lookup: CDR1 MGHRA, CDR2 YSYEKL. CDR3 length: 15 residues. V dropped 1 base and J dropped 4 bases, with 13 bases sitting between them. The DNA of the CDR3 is TGCGCCAGCAGCCAAGTAACAGGGCTGTCCACTGAAGCTTTCTTT. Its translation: CASSQVTGLSTEAFF.

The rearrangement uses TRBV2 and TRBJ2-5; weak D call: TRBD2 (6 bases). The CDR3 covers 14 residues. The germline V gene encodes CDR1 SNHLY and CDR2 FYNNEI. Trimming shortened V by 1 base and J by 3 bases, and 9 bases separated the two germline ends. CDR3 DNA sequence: TGTGCCAGCAGTGAAGGGGCGGGAAAAGAGACCCAGTACTTC. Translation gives CASSEGAGKETQYF.

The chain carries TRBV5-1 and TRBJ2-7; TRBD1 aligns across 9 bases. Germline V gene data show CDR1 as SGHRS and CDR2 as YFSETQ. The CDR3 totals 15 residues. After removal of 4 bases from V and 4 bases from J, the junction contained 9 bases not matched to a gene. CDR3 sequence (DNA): TGCGCCAGCAGCGCCGGGACAGGGAAGGGATACGAGCAGTACTTC. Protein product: CASSAGTGKGYEQYF.